Described below is a single T cell receptor (beta chain) sequence and its context. Its antigen is unknown. This record comes from a study of synovial regulatory T cells in juvenile arthritis. Whole-study findings and limits: iaTreg TCR repertoires were largely private across patients and partially overlapped synovial Teff and blood CPL. Blood Treg cells that were inflammation-associated showed lower TCR diversity than other blood Treg cells.

This CDR3 spans 15 amino acids. No DNA accompanies this entry. CDR1 and CDR2 from the germline V gene are MDHEN and SYDVKM. Libraries were prepared by immunoSEQ multiplex PCR; TCRdb keeps only in-frame clonotypes and omits some of them. This repertoire comprises approximately 800 clones; its ten largest clones make up less than 5.5%. The iaTreg subset was defined as HLA-DR+ Treg cells. The receptor was isolated from a donor younger than 35 with juvenile idiopathic arthritis. This sequence joins TRBV28 and TRBJ2-7. Source material: Treg cells from blood. The sample's subset: HLA-DR+ inflammation-associated blood Treg cells. CDR3 in amino acids: CASSSTSDPTYEQYF.